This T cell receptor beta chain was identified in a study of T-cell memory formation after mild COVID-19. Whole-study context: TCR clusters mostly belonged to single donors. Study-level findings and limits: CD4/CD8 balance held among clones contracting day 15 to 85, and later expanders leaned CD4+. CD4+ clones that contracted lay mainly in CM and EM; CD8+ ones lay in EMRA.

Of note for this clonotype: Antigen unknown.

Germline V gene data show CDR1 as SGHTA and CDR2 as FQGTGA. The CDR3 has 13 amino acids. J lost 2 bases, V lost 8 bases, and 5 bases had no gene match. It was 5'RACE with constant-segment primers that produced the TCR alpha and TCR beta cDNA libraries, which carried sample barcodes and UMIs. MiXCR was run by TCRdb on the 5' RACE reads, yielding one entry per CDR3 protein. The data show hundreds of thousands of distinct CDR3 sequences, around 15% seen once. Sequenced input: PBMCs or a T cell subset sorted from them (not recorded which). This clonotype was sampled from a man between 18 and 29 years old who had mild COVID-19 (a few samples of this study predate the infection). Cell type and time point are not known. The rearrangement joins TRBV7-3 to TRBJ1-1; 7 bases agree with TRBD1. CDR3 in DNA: TGTGCCAGCCAAGGACAGGCTAACACTGAAGCTTTCTTT. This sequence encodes CASQGQANTEAFF.